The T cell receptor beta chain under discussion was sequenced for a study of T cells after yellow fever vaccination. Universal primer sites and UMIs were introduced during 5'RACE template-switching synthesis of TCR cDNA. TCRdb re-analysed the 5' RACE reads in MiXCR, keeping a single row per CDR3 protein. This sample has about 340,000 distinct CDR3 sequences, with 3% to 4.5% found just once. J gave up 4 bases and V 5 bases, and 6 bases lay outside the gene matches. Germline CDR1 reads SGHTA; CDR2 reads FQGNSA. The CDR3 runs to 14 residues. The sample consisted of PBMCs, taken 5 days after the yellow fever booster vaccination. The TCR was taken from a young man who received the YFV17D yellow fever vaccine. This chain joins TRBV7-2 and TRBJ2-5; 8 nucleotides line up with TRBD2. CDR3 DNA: TGTGCCAGCAGCCCTCCGGGACTAGGAGAGACCCAGTACTTC. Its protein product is CASSPPGLGETQYF.